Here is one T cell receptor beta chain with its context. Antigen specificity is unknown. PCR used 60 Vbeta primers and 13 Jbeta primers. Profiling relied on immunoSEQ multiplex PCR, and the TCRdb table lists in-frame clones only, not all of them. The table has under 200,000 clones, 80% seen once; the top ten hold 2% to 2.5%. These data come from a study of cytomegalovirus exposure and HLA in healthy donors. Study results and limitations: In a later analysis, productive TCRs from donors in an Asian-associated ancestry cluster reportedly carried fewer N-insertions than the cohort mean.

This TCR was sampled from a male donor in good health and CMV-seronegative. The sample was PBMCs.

The CDR3 DNA reads TGTGCCAGCAGCTTAGCCGGGACTCTGGTATCCCAGTACTTC. Translated: CASSLAGTLVSQYF. The chain employs TRBV7-9 and TRBJ2-5; maybe TRBD2 (6 bases). The CDR3 sequence is 14 residues long. Trimming left V 0 bases short and J 9 bases short, with 14 bases between. The V gene's germline CDR1 is SEHNR and CDR2 FQNEAQ (reference sequence).